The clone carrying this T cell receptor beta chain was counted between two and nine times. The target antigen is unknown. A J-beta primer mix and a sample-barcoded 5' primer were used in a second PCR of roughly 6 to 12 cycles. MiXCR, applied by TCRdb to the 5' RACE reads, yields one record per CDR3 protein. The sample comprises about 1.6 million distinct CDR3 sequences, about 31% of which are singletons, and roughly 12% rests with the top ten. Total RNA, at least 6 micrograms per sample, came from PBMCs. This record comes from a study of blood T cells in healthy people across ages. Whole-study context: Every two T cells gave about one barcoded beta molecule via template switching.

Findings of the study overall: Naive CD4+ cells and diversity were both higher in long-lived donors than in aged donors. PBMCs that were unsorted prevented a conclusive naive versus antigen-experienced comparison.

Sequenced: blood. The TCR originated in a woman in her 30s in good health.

The CDR3 bases are TGTGCCAGCAGCTTAGCTAGGACGGGATCGGGAAGAGCTTTCTTT. It encodes CASSLARTGSGRAFF. The rearrangement uses TRBV7-2 and TRBJ1-1; D uncertain. This CDR3 comprises 15 residues. Germline V gene data show CDR1 as SGHTA and CDR2 as FQGNSA. With 0 bases removed from V and 10 bases from J, the gap between germline ends came to 18 bases.